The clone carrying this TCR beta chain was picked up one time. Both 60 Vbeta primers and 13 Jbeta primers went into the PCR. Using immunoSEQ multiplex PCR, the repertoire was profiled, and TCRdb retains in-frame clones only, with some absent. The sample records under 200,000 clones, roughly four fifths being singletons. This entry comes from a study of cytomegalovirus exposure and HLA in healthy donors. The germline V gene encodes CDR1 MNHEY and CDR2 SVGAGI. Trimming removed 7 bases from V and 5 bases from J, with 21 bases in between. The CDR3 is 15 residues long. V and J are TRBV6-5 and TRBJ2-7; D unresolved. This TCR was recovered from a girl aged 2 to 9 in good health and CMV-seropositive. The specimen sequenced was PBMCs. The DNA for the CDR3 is TGTGCCAGCACTAGGTCTCTACTGACCCCCCACGAGCAGTACTTC. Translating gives CASTRSLLTPHEQYF.